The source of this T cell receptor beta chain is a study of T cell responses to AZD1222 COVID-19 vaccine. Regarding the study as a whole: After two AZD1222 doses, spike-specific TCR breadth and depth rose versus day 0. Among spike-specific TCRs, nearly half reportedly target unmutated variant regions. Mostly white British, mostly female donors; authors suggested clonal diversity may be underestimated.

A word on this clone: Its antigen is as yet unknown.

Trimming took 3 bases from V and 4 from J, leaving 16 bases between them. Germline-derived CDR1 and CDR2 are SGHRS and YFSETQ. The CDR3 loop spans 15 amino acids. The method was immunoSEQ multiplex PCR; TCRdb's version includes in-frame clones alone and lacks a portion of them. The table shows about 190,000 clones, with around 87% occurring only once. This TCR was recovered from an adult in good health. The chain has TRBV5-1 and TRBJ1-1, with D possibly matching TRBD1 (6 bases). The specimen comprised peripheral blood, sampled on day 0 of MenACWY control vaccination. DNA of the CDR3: TGCGCCAGCAGCTCGCACTTACAGGGAGGCACTGAAGCTTTCTTT. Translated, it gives CASSSHLQGGTEAFF.